This T cell receptor (beta chain) comes out of a study of blood T cell repertoires in COVID-19. Study-wide background: The study drew acute and convalescent COVID-19 samples from the United States, Italy and Spain.

Produced via immunoSEQ multiplex PCR; TCRdb's table is partial and in-frame only. This table has about 210,000 clones, over 60% appearing once. Unmatched junction bases numbered 11, after V lost 1 base and J lost 8 bases. The CDR3 sequence is 18 residues long. CDR1 and CDR2 (germline): LGHDT, YNNKEL (reference sequence). This clonotype was sampled from a woman in her 70s with acute or convalescent COVID-19. Sequences were obtained from peripheral blood. The rearrangement uses TRBV3-1 (or the pseudogene TRBV3-2) and TRBJ2-1; 13 nucleotides align to TRBD2. The CDR3, as DNA: TGTGCCAGCAGCCAAGGGATGCATACTAGCGGGGGGGCTCATGAGCAGTTCTTC. It translates to CASSQGMHTSGGAHEQFF.